Shown below are 19 T cell receptor beta chains from a single sample sequenced in a study of monozygotic twins with inflammatory bowel disease. TCRdb re-called the 5' RACE reads; every CDR3 protein appears as one record, without DNA. The sample table includes 90,000 to 110,000 distinct CDR3 sequences. Sequencing was performed on blood. All receptors come from a human donor with ulcerative colitis or Crohn's disease, or a healthy co-twin of an affected twin (not recorded which).

The genes are TRBV10-3 and TRBJ2-2; TCRdb selects TRBD1, and the lack of DNA leaves this call unchecked. This CDR3 is 15 amino acids long. Germline loops: CDR1 ENHRY, CDR2 SYGVKD. The CDR3 is CAISKKGAPTGELFF.

The chain joins TRBV11-2 to TRBJ1-1. The CDR3 loop spans 13 amino acids. The V gene's germline CDR1 is SGHAT and CDR2 FQNNGV. The CDR3 is CASSLARASEAFF.

This chain joins TRBV29-1 and TRBJ1-2. The germline gives CDR1 SQVTM, CDR2 ANQGSEA. CDR3 length equals 15 residues. The CDR3 sequence is CSVPNPGLRNYGYTF. The whole variable domain, filled in from reference TRBV29-1 and TRBJ1-2, reads SAVISQKPSRDICQRGTSLTIQCQVDSQVTMMFWYRQQPGQSLTLIATANQGSEATYESGFVIDKFPISRPNLTFSTLTVSNMSPEDSSIYLCSVPNPGLRNYGYTFGSGTRLTVV.

The gene calls are TRBV6-2 or TRBV6-3 and TRBJ2-7; the TRBD2 assignment by TCRdb is unverifiable without DNA. This CDR3 region has 14 residues. Germline CDR1 MNHEY, CDR2 SVGEGT. The CDR3 reads CASSYIPAGDEQYF.

The V gene is TRBV20-1, the J gene TRBJ2-1; TCRdb reports TRBD2, a call that lacks DNA to check it against. From germline, CDR1 is DFQATT and CDR2 SNEGSKA (reference sequence). This CDR3 comprises 16 residues. The CDR3 spells CSAVDISGGEYNEQFF.

The genes are TRBV5-1 and TRBJ1-2; the TRBD1 assignment by TCRdb is unverifiable without DNA. Germline assignment: CDR1 SGHRS and CDR2 YFSETQ. This CDR3 has 16 amino acids. The CDR3 sequence: CASSLGRDRISYGYTF.

The chain recombines TRBV29-1 with TRBJ2-7; the D call of TRBD1 rests on TCRdb alone, since no DNA is present to check it. Germline CDR1 SQVTM, CDR2 ANQGSEA. The CDR3 extends over 13 amino acids. The CDR3 protein is CSVEEDSPYEQYF.

V gene TRBV29-1 combines with J gene TRBJ2-6. The CDR3 loop spans 16 amino acids. Germline CDR1 reads SQVTM; CDR2 reads ANQGSEA. CDR3: CSVVPQGPPGANVLTF.

CDR3 residues: CASSRFGSTGHQGGSYEQYF. V gene TRBV7-8 combines with J gene TRBJ2-7; the TRBD1 assignment by TCRdb is unverifiable without DNA. The CDR3 loop spans 20 amino acids. Germline V lookup: CDR1 SGHVS, CDR2 FQNEAQ.

The chain employs TRBV5-6 and TRBJ1-4; without DNA, the TCRdb call of TRBD1 cannot be checked. The germline V gene has CDR1 SGHDT and CDR2 YYEEEE. This CDR3 comprises 14 residues. This CDR3 reads CASSWGQTNEKLFF. The complete variable domain, with remaining parts taken from reference TRBV5-6 and TRBJ1-4, reads DAGVTQSPTHLIKTRGQQVTLRCSPKSGHDTVSWYQQALGQGPQFIFQYYEEEERQRGNFPDRFSGHQFPNYSSELNVNALLLGDSALYLCASSWGQTNEKLFFGSGTQLSVL.

The genes are TRBV5-1 and TRBJ1-5; TCRdb's D call, TRBD1, is unchecked because there is no DNA. The CDR3 runs to 15 residues. Germline CDR1 reads SGHRS; CDR2 reads YFSETQ. The CDR3 protein is CASSPTGDLTQPQHF.

The V and J genes are TRBV5-4 and TRBJ2-2. Germline assignment: CDR1 SGHNT and CDR2 YYREEE (reference sequence). There are 14 residues in the CDR3. This chain's CDR3 is CASSFLSDTGELFF.

V gene TRBV20-1 combines with J gene TRBJ2-7; the D call from TCRdb, TRBD2, cannot be confirmed without DNA. Germline V gives CDR1 DFQATT, CDR2 SNEGSKA (reference sequence). The CDR3 extends over 14 amino acids. The CDR3 loop reads CSARDSGRTYEQYF.

The chain recombines TRBV18 with TRBJ2-7; there is no DNA to check the TCRdb D call of TRBD1. Germline V gene data show CDR1 as KGHSH and CDR2 as LQKENI. This CDR3 has 14 residues. CDR3 residues: CASSPRRDSYEQNF. Looking up the rest from reference TRBV18 and TRBJ2-7 gives the full variable domain: NAGVMQNPRHLVRRRGQEARLRCSPMKGHSHVYWYRQLPEEGLKFMVYLQKENIIDESGMPKERFSAEFPKEGPSILRIQQVVRGDSAAYFCASSPRRDSYEQNFGPGTRLTVT.

This chain connects TRBV7-2 to TRBJ2-3; the TCRdb call, TRBD1, lacks DNA for checking. Per the germline V gene, CDR1 is SGHTA and CDR2 is FQGNSA. This CDR3 spans 14 amino acids. CDR3 sequence: CASSSRGVSDTQYF. Filled out from reference TRBV7-2 and TRBJ2-3, the complete variable domain reads GAGVSQSPSNKVTEKGKDVELRCDPISGHTALYWYRQSLGQGLEFLIYFQGNSAPDKSGLPSDRFSAERTGGSVSTLTIQRTQQEDSAVYLCASSSRGVSDTQYFGPGTRLTVL.

The chain has TRBV5-4 and TRBJ2-1. There are 15 residues in the CDR3. Per the germline V gene, CDR1 is SGHNT and CDR2 is YYREEE (reference sequence). CDR3 in amino acids: CASRPGLARDNEQFF. Full variable domain (missing parts from reference TRBV5-4 and TRBJ2-1): ETGVTQSPTHLIKTRGQQVTLRCSSQSGHNTVSWYQQALGQGPQFIFQYYREEENGRGNFPPRFSGLQFPNYSSELNVNALELDDSALYLCASRPGLARDNEQFFGPGTRLTVL.

The chain has TRBV12-3 or TRBV12-4 and TRBJ1-1; lacking DNA, the TRBD1 call made by TCRdb goes unchecked. This CDR3 comprises 12 residues. The CDR3 spells CASSLDRAEAFF.

This chain uses TRBV7-3 with TRBJ2-7; TCRdb selects TRBD2, and the lack of DNA leaves this call unchecked. The CDR3 extends over 15 amino acids. Germline V gene lookup returns CDR1 SGHTA and CDR2 FQGTGA. This CDR3 is CASSHTGLSPYEQYF. The full variable domain, in which reference TRBV7-3 and TRBJ2-7 provide the parts outside the CDR3, is GAGVSQTPSNKVTEKGKYVELRCDPISGHTALYWYRQSLGQGPEFLIYFQGTGAADDSGLPNDRFFAVRPEGSVSTLKIQRTERGDSAVYLCASSHTGLSPYEQYFGPGTRLTVT.

The rearrangement uses TRBV18 and TRBJ2-5; without DNA, the TCRdb call of TRBD1 cannot be checked. This CDR3 is 15 amino acids long. CDR1 is KGHSH, CDR2 LQKENI, per germline. CDR3 sequence reads: CASSPQGWGQETQYF.